This T cell receptor beta chain was sequenced for a study of T cell responses to AZD1222 COVID-19 vaccine. TCRdb keeps only in-frame clones here, not all; method: immunoSEQ multiplex PCR. Found here are about 110,000 clones, about four fifths of them singletons; the top ten hold approximately 10%. V was trimmed by 5 bases and J by 7 bases, leaving 15 bases between them. This CDR3 has 14 residues. Germline V gives CDR1 LGHDT, CDR2 YNNKEL (reference sequence). This receptor was taken from an adult in good health. The chain employs TRBV3-1 (or the pseudogene TRBV3-2) and TRBJ1-5; D uncertain. The sample in question was peripheral blood, obtained on day 0 of AZD1222 vaccination. CDR3 DNA: TGTGCCAGCAGCGTCGGTCAGGTGGGCCAGCCCCAGCATTTT. The encoded protein is CASSVGQVGQPQHF.